One sample yielded the 2 T cell receptor beta chains listed below, sequenced in a study of T cell changes during pregnancy in multiple sclerosis. Only in-frame clones appear in the TCRdb table, and some are missing; sequencing was by immunoSEQ multiplex PCR. Here the sample spans around 58,000 clones, roughly 90% being singletons. Material: peripheral blood, obtained before pregnancy. The receptors were sampled from a female donor with multiple sclerosis, enrolled in a pregnancy study.

The chain links TRBV7-9 to TRBJ2-7; no clear D. Germline lookup yields CDR1 SEHNR and CDR2 FQNEAQ (reference sequence). The CDR3 contains 14 residues. Trimming left V 3 bases short and J 3 bases short, with 12 bases between. CDR3: CASSFSQNNYEQYF. The CDR3 nucleotides read TGTGCCAGCAGCTTTAGCCAGAATAACTACGAGCAGTACTTC. Together with reference TRBV7-9 and TRBJ2-7, the CDR3 gives the full variable domain: DTGVSQNPRHKITKRGQNVTFRCDPISEHNRLYWYRQTLGQGPEFLTYFQNEAQLEKSRLLSDRFSAERPKGSFSTLEIQRTEQGDSAMYLCASSFSQNNYEQYFGPGTRLTVT.

The chain is built from TRBV9 and TRBJ1-4; D unclear. Looked up from germline, CDR1 is SGDLS and CDR2 is YYNGEE. The V end was cut by 2 bases, the J end by 3 bases, with 11 bases between. This CDR3 spans 15 amino acids. In DNA form, the CDR3 reads TGTGCCAGCAGCGTGGGCTTTGGTCCTAATGAAAAACTGTTTTTT. Amino acid sequence: CASSVGFGPNEKLFF.